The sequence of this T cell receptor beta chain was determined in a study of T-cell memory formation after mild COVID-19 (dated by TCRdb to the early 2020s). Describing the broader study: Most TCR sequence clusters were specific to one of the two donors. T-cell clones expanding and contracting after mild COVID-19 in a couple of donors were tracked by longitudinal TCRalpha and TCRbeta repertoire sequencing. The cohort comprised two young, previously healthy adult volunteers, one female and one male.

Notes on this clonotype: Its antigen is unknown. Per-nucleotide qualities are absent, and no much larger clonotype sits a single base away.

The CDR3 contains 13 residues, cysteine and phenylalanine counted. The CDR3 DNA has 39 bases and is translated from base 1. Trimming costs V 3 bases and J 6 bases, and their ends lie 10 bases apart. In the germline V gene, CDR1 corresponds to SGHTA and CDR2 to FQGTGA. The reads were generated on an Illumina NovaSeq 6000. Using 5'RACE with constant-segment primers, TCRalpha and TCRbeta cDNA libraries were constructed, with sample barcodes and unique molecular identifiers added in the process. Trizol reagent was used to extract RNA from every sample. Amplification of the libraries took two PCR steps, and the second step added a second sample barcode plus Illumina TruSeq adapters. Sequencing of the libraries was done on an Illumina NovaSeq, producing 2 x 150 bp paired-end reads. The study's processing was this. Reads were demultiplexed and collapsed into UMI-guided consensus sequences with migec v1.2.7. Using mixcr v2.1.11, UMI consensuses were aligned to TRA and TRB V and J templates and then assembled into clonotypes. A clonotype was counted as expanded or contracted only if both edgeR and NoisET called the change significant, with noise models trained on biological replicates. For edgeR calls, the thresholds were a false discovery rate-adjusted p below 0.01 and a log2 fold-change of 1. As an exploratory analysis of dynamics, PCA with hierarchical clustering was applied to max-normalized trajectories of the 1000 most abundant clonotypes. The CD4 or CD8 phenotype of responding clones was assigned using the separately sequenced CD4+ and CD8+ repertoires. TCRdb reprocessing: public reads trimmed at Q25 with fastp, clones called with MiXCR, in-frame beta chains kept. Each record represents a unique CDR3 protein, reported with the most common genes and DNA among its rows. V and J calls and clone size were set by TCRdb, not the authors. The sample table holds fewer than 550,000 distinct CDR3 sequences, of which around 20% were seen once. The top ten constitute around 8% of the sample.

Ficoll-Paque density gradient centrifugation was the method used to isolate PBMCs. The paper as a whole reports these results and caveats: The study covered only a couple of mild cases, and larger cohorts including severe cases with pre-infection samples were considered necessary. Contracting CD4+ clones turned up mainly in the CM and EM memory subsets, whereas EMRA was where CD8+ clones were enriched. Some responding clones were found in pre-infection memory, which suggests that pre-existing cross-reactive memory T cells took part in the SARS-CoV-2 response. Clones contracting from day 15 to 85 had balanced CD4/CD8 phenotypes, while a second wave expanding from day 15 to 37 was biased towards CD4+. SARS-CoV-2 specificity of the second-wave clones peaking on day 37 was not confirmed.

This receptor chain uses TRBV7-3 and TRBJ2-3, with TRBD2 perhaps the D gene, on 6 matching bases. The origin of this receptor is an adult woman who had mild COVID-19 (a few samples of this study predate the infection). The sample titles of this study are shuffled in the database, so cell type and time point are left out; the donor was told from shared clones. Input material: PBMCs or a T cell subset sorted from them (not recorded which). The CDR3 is CASSFAGMDTQYF. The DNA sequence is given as TGTGCCAGCAGCTTCGCGGGAATGGATACGCAGTATTTT.